This TCR beta chain came from a study of a mutant IDH1 vaccine in newly diagnosed glioma. The sample's time point: week 5, during vaccination. Vaccination comprised doses that each held 300 ug of mutant IDH1 20-mer peptide, plus topical imiquimod. New IDH1-mutant, ATRX-lost WHO grade 3 or 4 astrocytomas occurred in donors. The protocol was immunoSEQ multiplex PCR, while the TCRdb copy is restricted to in-frame clones and leaves out a portion. Of some 48,000 clones listed, 78% are singletons. Of note for this clone: The target antigen is unknown.

This clonotype originated in a woman in her 40s with glioma. The input for sequencing was PBMCs, taken from a glioma patient whose treatment included an IDH1 peptide vaccine.

The CDR3 region is CAWSAGPYEQYF. As DNA, the CDR3 is TGTGCCTGGTCTGCGGGACCCTACGAGCAGTACTTC. The chain employs TRBV30 and TRBJ2-5, with D perhaps matching TRBD2 (6 bases). The DNA end is more similar to TRBJ2-7, so the J call may be wrong. Germline values: CDR1 GTSNPN, CDR2 SVGIG (reference sequence). This CDR3 is built from 12 residues.